This T cell receptor (beta chain) was sequenced for a study of spatial heterogeneity in lung cancer (dated by TCRdb to about 2019). Background on the whole study: Beta-chain transcripts were consistently detected in greater numbers than alpha-chain transcripts, which likely reflects a higher abundance of beta-chain transcripts. A strong correlation was found between TCR transcript counts in tumor regions and a T cell transcriptional module score from matched bulk RNA-seq. In the raw uncorrected reads, each unique combination of TCR and UMI appeared on average more than ten times. TCR alpha and beta repertoires were quantitatively compared across multiple tumor regions, matched nontumor lung and blood in non-small cell lung cancer. The study linked features of the TCR repertoire to counts of nonsynonymous mutations, which were determined by whole-exome sequencing of tumor tissue. At surgery, about 210 tumor regions, 64 matched nontumor lung samples and fewer than 60 PBMC samples were TCR-sequenced for both alpha and beta chains. Results and caveats for the whole study, not just this receptor: Counts of ubiquitous and regional expanded TCRs were found to correlate with counts of ubiquitous and regional nonsynonymous mutations, respectively. A correlation was observed between the number of expanded intratumoral alpha and beta TCRs and the tumor nonsynonymous mutation count. Confirming at a functional level the hypothesis that regional TCRs recognize regional mutations was considered to require additional single-cell paired TCR alpha and beta sequencing. TCR-seq was estimated to cover only approximately 6.6% of tumor T cells for alpha chains and around 13% for beta chains.

Libraries were constructed by 5' RACE. For sequencing, a NextSeq 500 was employed. In the TCR library protocol, a unique molecular identifier was attached to each TCR cDNA molecule so that PCR and sequencing errors could be corrected. The original methods were these. Decombinator tools were used for TCR identification, UMI-based error correction and CDR3 extraction. TCRs above a frequency of 2 per 1,000, corresponding to the top 1% of the tumor frequency distribution, were defined as expanded. Expanded tumor TCRs were classed as regional if statistically deemed absent (corrected P<0.05) from at least one tumor region, otherwise ubiquitous. Each repertoire was subsampled 100 times to 5,000 TCRs, after which Renyi diversity was computed with the R vegan package. CDR3 similarity networks were built from amino acid triplet string-kernel similarity, with CDR3s being connected when pairwise similarity was above 0.82. In-frame beta chains were kept once TCRdb had trimmed the public reads at Q25 with fastp and called clones with MiXCR. Identical CDR3 protein sequences are pooled into one entry, listed with their most common genes and DNA. The authors' filters were not applied to this entry. For this sample the table gives about 9,300 distinct CDR3 sequences, of which around 6.3% were detected only once. The top ten hold about 31% of the sample.

This clonotype was recorded at least ten times. This clone's antigen is unknown. Base qualities are not at hand, and no much larger clone is one base apart. Taken with the paper, the label for time point translates to: sample taken at primary tumor resection. Donors were approximately 72 patients with early-stage, untreated non-small cell lung cancer from the lung TRACERx cohort. Whole RNA extracted from tumor and nontumor lung tissue, or from cryopreserved PBMC samples, was used for TCR sequencing without cell sorting. Only patients with enough RNA available from two or more tumor regions were chosen for TCR sequencing. Before being selected, tumor and adjacent nontumor lung specimens were reviewed by a lung pathologist. V sheds 5 bases and J sheds 3 bases, leaving 8 bases between their ends. There are 13 amino acids in the CDR3, from cysteine to phenylalanine inclusive. Of the read, only the CDR3 DNA is kept; its 39 bases are in frame from base 1. Reading the germline V gene gives CDR1 SGHAT and CDR2 FQNNGV.

Sequences were derived from lung tumor tissue, sampled at surgery. The origin of this receptor is a male donor with early-stage non-small cell lung cancer. This receptor chain uses TRBV11-2 and TRBJ2-1; a confident D gene designation cannot be given. The CDR3 sequence is CASSPRNYNEQFF. In nucleotides, the sequence is TGTGCCAGCAGCCCACGGAACTACAATGAGCAGTTCTTC.